The present entry profiles one T cell receptor (beta chain) with its context. The antigen remains unidentified. The data were produced by immunoSEQ multiplex PCR, yet TCRdb's version contains in-frame clones alone and is incomplete. The table includes 79,000 or so clones, about 89% detected once. This sample was included in a study of OX40 agonist ivuxolimab in advanced cancers. Study conclusions and caveats: Researchers did not determine the expanded peripheral T cells' antigen specificity. Within 6 weeks, CD4+ and CD8+ blood T cells expanded clonally at 0.1 to 3.0 mg/kg.

CDR3 size: 14 residues. Germline CDR1 reads SNHLY; CDR2 reads FYNNEI. V shed 7 bases and J shed 1 base, with 14 bases lying between them. The sample here was CD4+ or CD8+ T cells sorted from blood, taken in a trial of the OX40 agonist ivuxolimab. V gene TRBV2 combines with J gene TRBJ2-7, with D unresolved. The TCR sequence derives from an adult with an advanced solid tumor such as melanoma, head and neck, liver or kidney cancer. The DNA for the CDR3 is TGTGCCAGCAATGTGGGTGGACCTTCCTACGAGCAGTACTTC. This codes for CASNVGGPSYEQYF. The variable domain in full, completed from reference TRBV2 and TRBJ2-7, reads EPEVTQTPSHQVTQMGQEVILRCVPISNHLYFYWYRQILGQKVEFLVSFYNNEISEKSEIFDDQFSVERPDGSNFTLKIRSTKLEDSAMYFCASNVGGPSYEQYFGPGTRLTVT.